A selection of T cell receptor beta chains follows, all from one sample in a study of T-cell memory formation after mild COVID-19. TCRdb reprocessed the 5' RACE reads via MiXCR and lists one record per CDR3 protein. The sample includes tens of thousands of distinct CDR3 sequences, 8% to 10% of them seen just once. Specimen: PBMCs or a T cell subset sorted from them (not recorded which). The source of these receptors is a man between 18 and 29 years old who had mild COVID-19 (a few samples of this study predate the infection). Cell type and time point are not known. CDR3s include the opening cysteine and the closing phenylalanine or tryptophan. Each record gives: clone size, D gene, V gene, J gene, CDR3 length, CDR3 protein, CDR3 DNA. The D gene is left open where the match is weak. Clone size is given for some rows only: seen once, a few or many times, or a class if the clone is expanded.

clone size: many; D gene: TRBD1; V gene: TRBV7-9; J gene: TRBJ1-5; CDR3 length: 15; CDR3 protein: CASSLAGTDNQPQHF; CDR3 DNA: TGTGCCAGCAGCTTAGCGGGGACAGATAATCAGCCCCAGCATTTT
clone size: NA; D gene: TRBD1; V gene: TRBV5-6; J gene: TRBJ1-3; CDR3 length: 16; CDR3 protein: CASSFWTGNIGNTIYF; CDR3 DNA: TGTGCCAGCAGCTTTTGGACAGGGAATATTGGAAACACCATATATTTT
clone size: medium-sized; D gene: TRBD2; V gene: TRBV7-2; J gene: TRBJ2-5; CDR3 length: 15; CDR3 protein: CASSPGGVSGETQYF; CDR3 DNA: TGTGCCAGCAGCCCGGGGGGAGTATCGGGAGAGACCCAGTACTTC
clone size: few; D gene: TRBD1; V gene: TRBV6-6; J gene: TRBJ1-1; CDR3 length: 16; CDR3 protein: CASSLPPGTGSTEAFF; CDR3 DNA: TGTGCCAGCAGTCTGCCCCCTGGGACAGGGTCGACTGAAGCTTTCTTT
clone size: NA; D gene: TRBD1; V gene: TRBV5-6; J gene: TRBJ1-3; CDR3 length: 13; CDR3 protein: CAASGQAQDTIYF; CDR3 DNA: TGTGCCGCCTCGGGACAGGCACAGGACACCATATATTTT
clone size: NA; D gene: NA; V gene: TRBV19; J gene: TRBJ1-2; CDR3 length: 16; CDR3 protein: CASSTPGFPNYYGYTF; CDR3 DNA: TGTGCCAGTAGTACGCCGGGGTTCCCCAACTACTATGGCTACACCTTC
clone size: NA; D gene: NA; V gene: TRBV5-5; J gene: TRBJ1-4; CDR3 length: 13; CDR3 protein: CASSHPTNEKLFF; CDR3 DNA: TGTGCCAGCAGCCACCCAACTAATGAAAAACTGTTTTTT
clone size: NA; D gene: NA; V gene: TRBV5-5; J gene: TRBJ1-1; CDR3 length: 13; CDR3 protein: CASSRWGATEAFF; CDR3 DNA: TGTGCCAGCAGCCGGTGGGGTGCGACTGAAGCTTTCTTT
clone size: many; D gene: TRBD2; V gene: TRBV6-5; J gene: TRBJ2-3; CDR3 length: 18; CDR3 protein: CASSYSSGTSGGGHTQYF; CDR3 DNA: TGTGCCAGCAGTTACTCGAGTGGGACTAGCGGGGGAGGGCATACGCAGTATTTT
clone size: few; D gene: NA; V gene: TRBV20-1; J gene: TRBJ2-3; CDR3 length: 14; CDR3 protein: CSARDRGGAGTQYF; CDR3 DNA: TGCAGTGCTAGAGATCGTGGCGGGGCTGGTACGCAGTATTTT
clone size: many; D gene: TRBD2; V gene: TRBV5-1; J gene: TRBJ2-1; CDR3 length: 16; CDR3 protein: CASSLIPTSGDFEQFF; CDR3 DNA: TGCGCCAGCAGCCTTATCCCGACTAGCGGGGATTTCGAGCAGTTCTTC
clone size: few; D gene: NA; V gene: TRBV11-3; J gene: TRBJ2-1; CDR3 length: 14; CDR3 protein: CASSLNGAKDEQFF; CDR3 DNA: TGTGCCAGCAGCTTGAACGGGGCCAAGGATGAGCAGTTCTTC
clone size: NA; D gene: NA; V gene: TRBV12-3/TRBV12-4; J gene: TRBJ1-1; CDR3 length: 14; CDR3 protein: CASIGGALGTEAFF; CDR3 DNA: TGTGCCAGCATTGGGGGGGCGTTAGGCACTGAAGCTTTCTTT
clone size: few; D gene: NA; V gene: TRBV3-1; J gene: TRBJ1-2; CDR3 length: 17; CDR3 protein: CASSQAGGVSTNYGYTF; CDR3 DNA: TGTGCCAGCAGCCAAGCCGGAGGGGTTTCTACTAACTATGGCTACACCTTC
clone size: NA; D gene: TRBD1; V gene: TRBV7-9; J gene: TRBJ1-6; CDR3 length: 14; CDR3 protein: CAGTPGQSNSPLHF; CDR3 DNA: TGTGCCGGGACCCCGGGACAGAGCAATTCACCCCTCCACTTT
clone size: many; D gene: TRBD1; V gene: TRBV27; J gene: TRBJ2-7; CDR3 length: 13; CDR3 protein: CASSRDSSYEQYF; CDR3 DNA: TGTGCCAGCAGTAGGGACAGTTCCTACGAGCAGTACTTC
clone size: NA; D gene: TRBD1; V gene: TRBV7-2; J gene: TRBJ1-2; CDR3 length: 15; CDR3 protein: CASSLSGTDNYGYTF; CDR3 DNA: TGTGCCAGCAGCTTGTCCGGGACAGATAACTATGGCTACACCTTC
clone size: many; D gene: TRBD2; V gene: TRBV5-1; J gene: TRBJ2-5; CDR3 length: 15; CDR3 protein: CASSFWSQSGKTQYF; CDR3 DNA: TGCGCCAGCAGCTTTTGGAGTCAGAGCGGGAAGACCCAGTACTTC
clone size: many; D gene: TRBD2; V gene: TRBV4-2; J gene: TRBJ2-3; CDR3 length: 14; CDR3 protein: CASSLGLAADTQYF; CDR3 DNA: TGTGCCAGCAGCCTCGGACTAGCAGCAGATACGCAGTATTTT
clone size: NA; D gene: TRBD1; V gene: TRBV6-2/TRBV6-3; J gene: TRBJ1-6; CDR3 length: 14; CDR3 protein: CASSRDRGLSPLHF; CDR3 DNA: TGTGCCAGCAGCCGGGACAGGGGGCTTTCACCCCTCCACTTT
clone size: few; D gene: TRBD2; V gene: TRBV3-1; J gene: TRBJ2-1; CDR3 length: 17; CDR3 protein: CASSQDFGLAGGNEQFF; CDR3 DNA: TGTGCCAGCAGCCAAGATTTCGGCCTAGCGGGGGGCAATGAGCAGTTCTTC
clone size: NA; D gene: NA; V gene: TRBV12-5; J gene: TRBJ1-2; CDR3 length: 13; CDR3 protein: CASGYPGSYGYTF; CDR3 DNA: TGTGCTAGTGGTTATCCAGGCAGCTATGGCTACACCTTC
clone size: many; D gene: NA; V gene: TRBV12-3/TRBV12-4; J gene: TRBJ2-7; CDR3 length: 14; CDR3 protein: CASTAGVGPYEQYF; CDR3 DNA: TGTGCCAGCACTGCCGGGGTAGGTCCCTACGAGCAGTACTTC
clone size: many; D gene: NA; V gene: TRBV7-2; J gene: TRBJ1-6; CDR3 length: 15; CDR3 protein: CASSPPMQYNSPLHF; CDR3 DNA: TGTGCCAGCAGCCCCCCCATGCAGTATAATTCACCCCTCCACTTT
clone size: NA; D gene: NA; V gene: TRBV7-2; J gene: TRBJ2-2; CDR3 length: 12; CDR3 protein: CAIALGFGELFF; CDR3 DNA: TGTGCCATCGCACTGGGGTTCGGGGAGCTGTTTTTT
clone size: few; D gene: TRBD2; V gene: TRBV5-1; J gene: TRBJ2-1; CDR3 length: 15; CDR3 protein: CASSYRLAGYNEQFF; CDR3 DNA: TGCGCCAGCAGTTATAGGCTAGCGGGGTACAATGAGCAGTTCTTC
clone size: NA; D gene: NA; V gene: TRBV20-1; J gene: TRBJ1-5; CDR3 length: 15; CDR3 protein: CSAKSRLLADQPQHF; CDR3 DNA: TGCAGTGCCAAGAGTCGGCTGTTAGCGGATCAGCCCCAGCATTTT